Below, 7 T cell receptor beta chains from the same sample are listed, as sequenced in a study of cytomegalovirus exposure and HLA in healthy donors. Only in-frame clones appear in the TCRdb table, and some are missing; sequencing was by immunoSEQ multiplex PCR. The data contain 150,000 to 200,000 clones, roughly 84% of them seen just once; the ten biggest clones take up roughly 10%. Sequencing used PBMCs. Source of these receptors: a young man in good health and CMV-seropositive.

CDR3 protein: CASSEGVAYNEQFF. The DNA for the CDR3 is TGCGCCAGCAGTGAAGGGGTCGCCTACAATGAGCAGTTCTTC. The chain joins TRBV10-1 to TRBJ2-1; possible D gene TRBD1, 5 bases. Germline values: CDR1 WNHNN, CDR2 SYGVQD (reference sequence). The CDR3 runs to 14 residues. The V end lost 3 bases, the J end lost 2 bases, and 8 bases lay between the germline ends.

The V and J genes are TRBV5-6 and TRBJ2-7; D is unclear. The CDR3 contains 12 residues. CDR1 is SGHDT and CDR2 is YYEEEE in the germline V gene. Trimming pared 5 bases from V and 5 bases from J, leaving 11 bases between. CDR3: CASSMALNEQYF. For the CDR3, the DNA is TGTGCCAGCAGTATGGCTTTGAACGAGCAGTACTTC.

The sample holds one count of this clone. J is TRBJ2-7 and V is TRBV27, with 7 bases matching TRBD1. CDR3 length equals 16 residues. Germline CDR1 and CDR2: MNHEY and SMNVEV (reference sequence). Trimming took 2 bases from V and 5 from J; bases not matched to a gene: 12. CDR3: CASSLRAGGFKNEQYF. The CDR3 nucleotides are TGTGCCAGCAGTTTAAGGGCAGGGGGATTTAAAAACGAGCAGTACTTC.

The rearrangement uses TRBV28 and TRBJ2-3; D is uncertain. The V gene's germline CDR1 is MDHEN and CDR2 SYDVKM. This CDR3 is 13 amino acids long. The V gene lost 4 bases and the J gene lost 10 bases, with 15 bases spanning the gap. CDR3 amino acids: CASSYALPYPQYF. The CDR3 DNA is TGTGCCAGCAGTTACGCCCTCCCCTATCCGCAGTATTTT.

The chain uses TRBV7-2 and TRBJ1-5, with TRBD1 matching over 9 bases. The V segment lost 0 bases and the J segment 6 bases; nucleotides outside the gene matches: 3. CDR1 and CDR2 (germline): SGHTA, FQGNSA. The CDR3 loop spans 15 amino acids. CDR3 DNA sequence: TGTGCCAGCAGCTTAGCGACAGGGGGGTTTCAGCCCCAGCATTTT. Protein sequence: CASSLATGGFQPQHF.

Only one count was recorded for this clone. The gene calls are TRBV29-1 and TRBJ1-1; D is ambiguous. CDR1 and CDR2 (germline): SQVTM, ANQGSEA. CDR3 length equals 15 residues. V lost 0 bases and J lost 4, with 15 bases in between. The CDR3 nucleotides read TGCAGCGTTGAAGATCAAGCGCGGTCGACCACTGAAGCTTTCTTT. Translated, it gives CSVEDQARSTTEAFF.

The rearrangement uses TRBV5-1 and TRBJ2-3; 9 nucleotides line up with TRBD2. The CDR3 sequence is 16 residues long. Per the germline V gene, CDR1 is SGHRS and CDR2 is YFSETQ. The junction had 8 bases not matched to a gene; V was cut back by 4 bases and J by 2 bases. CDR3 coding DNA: TGCGCCAGCAGCCCTCACCTAGCGGGATTCACAGATACGCAGTATTTT. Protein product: CASSPHLAGFTDTQYF.